The 15 T cell receptor beta chains given below trace back to one sample, sequenced in a study of T-cell reconstitution after alpha-beta-depleted transplantation in children. Unique molecular identifiers were used to barcode this TCRbeta library. TCRdb passed the PCR reads through MiXCR, listing each CDR3 protein once. The sample has approximately 270,000 distinct CDR3 sequences, more than 9% seen once; the top ten hold around 10%. The specimen was PBMCs from the stem cell graft donor, collected from the stem cell graft. The receptors derive from a human donor who donated a stem cell graft to a child with SCID.

There are many counts of this clonotype. V is TRBV5-1 and J is TRBJ2-3, with a tentative D call TRBD2 (8 bases). In germline, CDR1 is SGHRS, CDR2 YFSETQ. This CDR3 contains 14 residues. The V end was cut by 6 bases, the J end by 5 bases, with 16 bases between. The CDR3 DNA sequence: TGCGCCAGCAAAGGGGGCCTAGCGGGAGATACGCAGTATTTT. It codes for CASKGGLAGDTQYF.

The CDR3 sequence: CASRSSHGYTF. In nucleotides, the CDR3 is TGTGCCAGCAGAAGTAGCCATGGCTACACCTTC. This chain links TRBV12-3 or TRBV12-4 with TRBJ1-2, with D unclear. Trimming stripped 6 bases from V and 6 bases from J, with 8 bases between. The CDR3 is 11 amino acids.

This chain links TRBV29-1 with TRBJ2-3, with D possibly matching TRBD1 (5 bases). Between the trimmed V and J ends, which lost 3 bases and 2 bases, there was a span of 12 bases. Germline V lookup: CDR1 SQVTM, CDR2 ANQGSEA. There are 14 residues in the CDR3. This chain's CDR3 is CSVDIRAPTDTQYF. DNA of the CDR3: TGCAGCGTTGACATCAGGGCCCCCACAGATACGCAGTATTTT.

This clonotype was counted between two and nine times. This sequence joins TRBV7-8 and TRBJ2-1, with TRBD2 identical over 12 bases. Germline V lookup: CDR1 SGHVS, CDR2 FQNEAQ. Trimming cost V 2 bases and J 7 bases; bases outside gene matches: 15. The CDR3 length is 19 residues. CDR3: CASSLPTTPSGGARNEQFF. The CDR3 coding sequence is TGTGCCAGCAGCTTACCCACAACTCCTAGCGGGGGGGCGCGGAATGAGCAGTTCTTC. Drawing the rest from reference TRBV7-8 and TRBJ2-1, the complete variable domain is GAGVSQSPRYKVAKRGQDVALRCDPISGHVSLFWYQQALGQGPEFLTYFQNEAQLDKSGLPSDRFFAERPEGSVSTLKIQRTQQEDSAVYLCASSLPTTPSGGARNEQFFGPGTRLTVL.

This clonotype occurred many times. The J gene is TRBJ1-5, the V gene TRBV12-3 or TRBV12-4; 7 bases map to TRBD1. Trimming removed 4 bases from V and 4 bases from J; junction bases left unmatched: 4. The CDR3 spans 14 residues. The CDR3 reads CASSSQGINQPQHF. For the CDR3, the DNA is TGTGCCAGCAGTTCACAGGGGATTAATCAGCCCCAGCATTTT.

A few counts support this clonotype. This sequence joins TRBV9 and TRBJ2-1, with no clear D. Germline CDR1 SGDLS, CDR2 YYNGEE. The V end lost 3 bases, the J end lost 1 base, and 17 bases lay between the germline ends. The CDR3 consists of 17 residues. Here the CDR3 reads CASSDSTDTASYNEQFF. CDR3 DNA sequence: TGTGCCAGCAGCGACTCCACTGACACGGCTTCCTACAATGAGCAGTTCTTC.

This clonotype was counted ten times or more. The rearrangement uses TRBV10-3 and TRBJ1-5; a possible D gene is TRBD1 (5 bases). Germline V gene lookup returns CDR1 ENHRY and CDR2 SYGVKD. This CDR3 region has 14 residues. The V gene lost 8 bases and the J gene lost 1 base, with 12 bases spanning the gap. CDR3 loop: CAIGGVGSNQPQHF. CDR3 nucleotides: TGTGCCATCGGGGGGGTTGGAAGCAATCAGCCCCAGCATTTT.

DNA for the CDR3: TGTGCCAGCAGGTCACAGGGGGTGAGGGAGCAGTACTTC. Protein product: CASRSQGVREQYF. The chain carries TRBV12-3 or TRBV12-4 and TRBJ2-7; 8 bases are a match to TRBD1. The CDR3 contains 13 residues. The V gene end was trimmed by 6 bases and the J gene end by 7 bases; junction bases not matched to a gene: 8.

The rearrangement uses TRBV5-1 and TRBJ2-1; TRBD1 is a possible D gene (6 bases). The CDR3 has 15 amino acids. Trimming shortened V by 3 bases and J by 1 base, and 11 bases separated the two germline ends. CDR1 is SGHRS and CDR2 is YFSETQ in the germline V gene. As DNA, the CDR3 is TGCGCCAGCAGCTCCACAGGGTTTTCCTACAATGAGCAGTTCTTC. Its protein is CASSSTGFSYNEQFF.

The chain has TRBV10-3 and TRBJ1-6; no clear D gene. The CDR3 contains 15 residues. Deletions cut 0 bases from V and 8 bases from J, with 11 bases between. Germline CDR1 and CDR2: ENHRY and SYGVKD. CDR3 sequence: CAISESTGRDSPLHF. The DNA for the CDR3 is TGTGCCATCAGTGAGTCGACCGGGAGAGATTCACCCCTCCACTTT.

A few counts support this clonotype. DNA for the CDR3: TGTGCCAGCAGTTTATTGGGGGCTGAATCACCCCTCCACTTT. It translates to CASSLLGAESPLHF. The genes are TRBV27 and TRBJ1-6; possibly TRBD1 for D (6 bases). Trimming cost V 1 base and J 10 bases, with 11 bases left between them. CDR1 and CDR2 from the germline V gene are MNHEY and SMNVEV (reference sequence). This CDR3 is 14 amino acids long.

The DNA of the CDR3 is TGCGCCAGCAGCTTGGCCAGCCCCTATCTCGAGACCCAGTACTTC. It is translated as CASSLASPYLETQYF. The chain uses TRBV5-1 and TRBJ2-5; D unresolved. Trimming left V 0 bases short and J 5 bases short, with 14 bases between. The CDR3 consists of 15 residues. Germline loops: CDR1 SGHRS, CDR2 YFSETQ.

V usage is TRBV12-3 or TRBV12-4 and J usage is TRBJ2-4; 9 bases align to TRBD1. Trimming removed 0 bases from V and 7 bases from J; junction bases left unmatched: 4. CDR3 length equals 15 residues. This CDR3 reads CASSLAGTGRNIQYF. CDR3 bases: TGTGCCAGCAGTTTAGCAGGGACAGGGCGGAACATTCAGTACTTC.

There are a few counts of this clonotype. The chain recombines TRBV7-9 with TRBJ2-1, with D perhaps being TRBD1 or TRBD2 (6 bases each). In germline, CDR1 is SEHNR, CDR2 FQNEAQ (reference sequence). The CDR3 spans 14 residues. V dropped 0 bases and J dropped 6 bases, with 9 bases sitting between them. The CDR3 DNA is TGTGCCAGCAGCTTAGCGGGGGGCCGCAATGAGCAGTTCTTC. Its translation: CASSLAGGRNEQFF.

This clonotype was detected many times. V gene TRBV5-1 combines with J gene TRBJ1-1; D gene uncertain. V was clipped by 0 bases and J by 2 bases, with 11 bases between them. Germline V gives CDR1 SGHRS, CDR2 YFSETQ. This CDR3 has 15 amino acids. The CDR3 bases are TGCGCCAGCAGCTTGGCCAGTGCAGGCAACACTGAAGCTTTCTTT. Translation: CASSLASAGNTEAFF. Full variable domain (remainder filled in from reference TRBV5-1 and TRBJ1-1): KAGVTQTPRYLIKTRGQQVTLSCSPISGHRSVSWYQQTPGQGLQFLFEYFSETQRNKGNFPGRFSGRQFSNSRSEMNVSTLELGDSALYLCASSLASAGNTEAFFGQGTRLTVV.